The 5 T cell receptor beta chains given below trace back to one sample, sequenced in a study of CD8 T cell repertoires and HIV-1 epitope variants. Repertoires were generated with immunoSEQ multiplex PCR, while TCRdb's copy carries only in-frame clones and drops some. The sample holds 3,000 to 3,500 clones, approximately 71% seen once. No antigen is known for these receptors. Sequenced: cultured CD8+ T cells derived from PBMCs. The origin of the receptors is a male donor with HIV.

This chain joins TRBV4-3 and TRBJ1-5, with TRBD1 matching 9 bases. Per the germline V gene, CDR1 is LGHNA and CDR2 is YSLEER. The trim removed 0 bases at V and 11 bases at J, leaving 11 bases unmatched. The CDR3 is 16 residues long. CDR3 amino acids: CASSQDEDTGGEAQHF. The CDR3 bases are TGCGCCAGCAGCCAAGATGAGGATACAGGGGGCGAGGCCCAGCATTTT.

DNA of the CDR3: TGTGCCAGCAGCCATGCCGGGGGTAACACCATATATTTT. It is translated as CASSHAGGNTIYF. This rearrangement joins TRBV4-2 to TRBJ1-3; D may be TRBD1 (5 bases). Trimming left V 3 bases short and J 7 bases short, with 10 bases between. Germline-derived CDR1 and CDR2 are LGHNA and YNFKEQ. This CDR3 contains 13 residues.

The CDR3 sequence is CSVLQRANEQFF. In DNA, the CDR3 is TGCAGCGTCCTCCAAAGGGCCAATGAGCAGTTCTTC. The genes are TRBV29-1 and TRBJ2-1; the D is unclear. The V gene lost 6 bases and the J gene lost 6 bases, with 12 bases spanning the gap. The CDR3 spans 12 residues. Germline V lookup: CDR1 SQVTM, CDR2 ANQGSEA.

The CDR3 nucleotides are TGCGCCAGCAGCTTGGTAGAACTCCCTAACAATGAGCAGTTCTTC. It specifies CASSLVELPNNEQFF. The rearrangement links TRBV5-1 to TRBJ2-1; D is uncertain. Per the germline V gene, CDR1 is SGHRS and CDR2 is YFSETQ. V was cut by 0 bases and J by 5 bases, with 12 bases left in between. The CDR3 contains 15 residues.

The chain employs TRBV28 and TRBJ2-1, with 7 bases matching TRBD2. This CDR3 contains 13 residues. The trim removed 8 bases at V and 2 bases at J, leaving 3 bases unmatched. CDR1 is MDHEN, CDR2 SYDVKM, per germline. The CDR3 DNA is TGTGCCAGCGCGGGGGTACCCTACAATGAGCAGTTCTTC. It translates to CASAGVPYNEQFF.